This TCR beta chain is drawn from a study of T cell changes during pregnancy in multiple sclerosis. Germline V gene sequence: CDR1 SGHDN, CDR2 FVKESK. This CDR3 spans 15 amino acids. With V trimmed by 3 bases and J by 3 bases, 5 bases remained unmatched. Profiled with immunoSEQ multiplex PCR; TCRdb holds only in-frame clones, not every one. Among more than 45,000 clones listed, roughly 93% were seen once. This TCR was recovered from a female donor with multiple sclerosis, enrolled in a pregnancy study. The chain has TRBV14 and TRBJ2-7; 10 bases are shared with TRBD2. This specimen consisted of CD8+ T cells from peripheral blood mononuclear cells, obtained in the second trimester of pregnancy. CDR3 region: CASSQASGSVYEQYF. CDR3 nucleotide sequence: TGTGCCAGCAGCCAGGCTAGCGGGAGTGTCTACGAGCAGTACTTC.